This record concerns one TCR beta chain sequence. This clonotype showed up many times. What antigen it recognizes has not been identified. No qualities accompany the bases; no much larger clone lies one base away. CDR1 and CDR2 are drawn from the germline V gene: KGHDR, SFDVKD. Taken from cysteine to phenylalanine, the CDR3 has 18 residues. The entry retains the CDR3 DNA only, 54 bases that are in frame from base 1. The junction shows trimming of 0 bases on V and 4 bases on J, and the gene matches do not reach 11 bases of it. The data were taken from a study of blood T cells in healthy people across ages (dated by TCRdb to the mid-2010s). With regard to the full study: In model experiments, template switching captured roughly one uniquely barcoded TCR beta cDNA molecule for every two T cells. Age-related changes in TCR beta repertoire diversity were measured in the study by deep sequencing normalized with unique cDNA molecular identifiers. The donors were divided into four age groups: young (average 16 years), middle-aged (around 41), aged (about 60) and long-lived (about 90). Two additional independent replicas of 1 million unique cDNA reads from the same blood draw were analyzed for two donors (one aged 18 to 29 and one aged 80 or older). To avoid experimental bias, donors of different ages were spread randomly across the sequencing lanes. Beyond this particular receptor, the publication reports: Compared with the aged group, the long-lived group had more naive CD4+ T cells, fewer expanded clones and increased TCR diversity, a pattern suggesting age selection. A strong correlation was found between observed TCR beta diversity and the percentage of naive T cells measured by flow cytometry. As age increased, observed TCR beta diversity per million T cells dropped in a roughly linear way, and a significant reduction was already evident by age about 40. Estimates of total diversity from one million sequenced T cells were regarded as lower bounds and underestimates. Bulk unsorted PBMC profiling prevented conclusive comparison of naive and antigen-experienced compartments. Because the CMV infection status of the donors was unknown, age-related changes in expanded clonotypes may potentially have been confounded.

The donors were roughly 40 Caucasian individuals from Russia, aged roughly 6 to 95 years, who were systemically healthy. Around 10 milliliters of peripheral blood were collected from each donor into EDTA-treated Vacutainer tubes. PBMCs were isolated by Ficoll-Paque density-gradient centrifugation, with at least 7 million obtained per sample. Total RNA was extracted from PBMCs with Trizol reagent, with at least 5 micrograms obtained per sample. The percentages of naive CD45RAhigh/CD27high T cells were determined by flow cytometry on a PBMC aliquot from every donor. Libraries were made using 5' RACE. Sequencing took place on an Illumina HiSeq 2500. A second PCR of roughly 6 to 11 cycles was run with a J-beta primer mix and a sample-barcoded 5' primer. A unique molecular identifier was introduced onto each TCR beta cDNA molecule by a template-switch 5' adaptor carrying 12 random nucleotides. Each sample yielded at least 3 million CDR3-containing paired-end reads. The Mint cDNA synthesis kit, primed by a TRBC-specific oligonucleotide, was used to synthesize first-strand cDNA from all RNA. After uracil-DNA glycosylase treatment, a first 18-cycle PCR used universal primers M1SS and BC2_uni_R on all cDNA. Per the source publication's procedure: For normalization, 1 million high-quality reads, each with a distinct molecular identifier, were randomly selected from each sample. Instead of being binned into consensus sequences, reads that shared molecular identifiers were thrown out. CDR3 identification, clonotype clustering and error correction used MiTCR with a Q25 quality threshold and the strictest error-elimination algorithm. A nonparametric unseen species model with Euler transformation was used to estimate a lower bound on total TCR beta diversity. TCRdb reprocessed the public reads (quality trimming at Q25 with fastp, clone calling with MiXCR) and kept in-frame beta chains. When rows share a CDR3 protein, they turn into one entry using the most common DNA and genes. The V and J calls shown here were made by TCRdb, not taken from the authors' results. Present in this sample are under 800,000 distinct CDR3 sequences, 35% to 45% of which were seen just once. The ten largest clones take up 20% to 25% of the sample.

Sequencing input: blood. The sequence came from a woman in her fifties or sixties in good health. Recombination linked TRBV24-1 to TRBJ2-7, with 10 junctional bases fitting TRBD1. The nucleotides read TGTGCCACCAGTGATTTGCTGAGCCCGGGACAGGGGACGTACGAGCAGTACTTC. This is translated as CATSDLLSPGQGTYEQYF.